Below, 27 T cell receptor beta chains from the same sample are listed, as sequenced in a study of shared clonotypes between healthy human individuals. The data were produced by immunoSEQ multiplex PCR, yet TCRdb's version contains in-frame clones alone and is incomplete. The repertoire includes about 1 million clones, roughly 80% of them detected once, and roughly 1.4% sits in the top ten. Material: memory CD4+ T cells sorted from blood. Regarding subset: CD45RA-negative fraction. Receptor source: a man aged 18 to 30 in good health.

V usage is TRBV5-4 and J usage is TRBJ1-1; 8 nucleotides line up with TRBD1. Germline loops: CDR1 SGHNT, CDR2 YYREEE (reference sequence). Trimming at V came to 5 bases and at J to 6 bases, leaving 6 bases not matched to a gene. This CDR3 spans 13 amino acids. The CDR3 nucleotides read TGTGCCAGCAGGGCCCCGACAGGGGCTGAAGCTTTCTTT. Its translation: CASRAPTGAEAFF.

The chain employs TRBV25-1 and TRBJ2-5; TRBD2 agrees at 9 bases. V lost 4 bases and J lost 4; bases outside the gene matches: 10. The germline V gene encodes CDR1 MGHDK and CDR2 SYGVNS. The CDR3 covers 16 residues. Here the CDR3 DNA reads TGTGCCAGCAGTGTTGCGGCTAGCGGGATGGGAGAGACCCAGTACTTC. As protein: CASSVAASGMGETQYF.

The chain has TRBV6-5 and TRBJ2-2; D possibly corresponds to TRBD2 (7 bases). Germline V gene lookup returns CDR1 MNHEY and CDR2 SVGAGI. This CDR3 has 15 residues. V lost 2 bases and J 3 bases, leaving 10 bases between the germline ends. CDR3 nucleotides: TGTGCCAGCAGTTACGGGGGGGCGGACACCGGGGAGCTGTTTTTT. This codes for CASSYGGADTGELFF.

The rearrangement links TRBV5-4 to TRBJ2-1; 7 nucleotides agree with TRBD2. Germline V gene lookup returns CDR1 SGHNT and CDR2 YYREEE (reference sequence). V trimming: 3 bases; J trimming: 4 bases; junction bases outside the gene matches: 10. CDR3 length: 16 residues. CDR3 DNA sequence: TGTGCCAGCAGCTACCTGGGGGGGACTTCATACAATGAGCAGTTCTTC. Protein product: CASSYLGGTSYNEQFF. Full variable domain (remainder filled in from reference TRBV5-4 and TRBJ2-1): ETGVTQSPTHLIKTRGQQVTLRCSSQSGHNTVSWYQQALGQGPQFIFQYYREEENGRGNFPPRFSGLQFPNYSSELNVNALELDDSALYLCASSYLGGTSYNEQFFGPGTRLTVL.

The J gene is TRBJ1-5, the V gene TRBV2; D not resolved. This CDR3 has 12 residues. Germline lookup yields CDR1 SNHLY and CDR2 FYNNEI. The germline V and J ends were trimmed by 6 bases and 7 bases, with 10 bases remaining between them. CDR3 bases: TGTGCCAGCAGGGTACAAGGGCAGCCCCAGCATTTT. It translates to CASRVQGQPQHF.

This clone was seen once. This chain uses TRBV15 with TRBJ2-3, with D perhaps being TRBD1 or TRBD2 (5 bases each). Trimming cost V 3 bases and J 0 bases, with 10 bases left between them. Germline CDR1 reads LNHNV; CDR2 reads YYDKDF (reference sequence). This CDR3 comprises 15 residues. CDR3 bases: TGTGCCACCAGCAGGGGGGACCCCAGCACAGATACGCAGTATTTT. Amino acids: CATSRGDPSTDTQYF.

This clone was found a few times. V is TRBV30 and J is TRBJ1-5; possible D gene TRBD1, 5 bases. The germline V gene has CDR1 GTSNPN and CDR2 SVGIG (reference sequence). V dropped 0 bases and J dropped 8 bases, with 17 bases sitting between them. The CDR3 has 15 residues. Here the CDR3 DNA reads TGTGCCTGGAGTGTACTCGGACTGAGCAGGGAGCCCCAGCATTTT. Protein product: CAWSVLGLSREPQHF.

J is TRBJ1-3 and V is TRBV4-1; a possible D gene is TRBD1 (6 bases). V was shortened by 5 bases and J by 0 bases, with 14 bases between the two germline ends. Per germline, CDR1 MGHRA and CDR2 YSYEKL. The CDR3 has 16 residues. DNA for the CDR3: TGCGCCAGCAGCTACTCCGGGACAATCTCTGGAAACACCATATATTTT. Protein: CASSYSGTISGNTIYF.

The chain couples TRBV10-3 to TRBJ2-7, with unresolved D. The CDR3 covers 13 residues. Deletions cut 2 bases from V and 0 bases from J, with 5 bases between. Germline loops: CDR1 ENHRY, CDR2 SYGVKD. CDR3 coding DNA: TGTGCCATCAGTGAGGCTAGCTCCTACGAGCAGTACTTC. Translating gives CAISEASSYEQYF.

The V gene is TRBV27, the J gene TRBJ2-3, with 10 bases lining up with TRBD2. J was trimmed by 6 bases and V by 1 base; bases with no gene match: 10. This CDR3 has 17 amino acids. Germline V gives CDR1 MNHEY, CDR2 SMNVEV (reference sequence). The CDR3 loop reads CASSLWSGRAGSDTQYF. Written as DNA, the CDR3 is TGTGCCAGCAGTTTATGGAGCGGGAGGGCCGGGAGCGATACGCAGTATTTT.

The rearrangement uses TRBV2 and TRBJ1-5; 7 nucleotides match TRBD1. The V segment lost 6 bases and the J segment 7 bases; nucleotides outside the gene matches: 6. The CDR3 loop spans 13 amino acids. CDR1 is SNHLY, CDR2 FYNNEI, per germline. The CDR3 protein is CASRGQPYQPQHF. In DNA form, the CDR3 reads TGTGCCAGCAGGGGACAGCCTTACCAGCCCCAGCATTTT.

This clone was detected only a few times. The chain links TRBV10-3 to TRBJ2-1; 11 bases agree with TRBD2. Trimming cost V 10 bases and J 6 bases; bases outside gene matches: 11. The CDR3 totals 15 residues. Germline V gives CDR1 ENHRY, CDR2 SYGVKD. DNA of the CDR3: TGTGCCACTGCCGGGCTAGCGGGAGGTACCAATGAGCAGTTCTTC. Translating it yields CATAGLAGGTNEQFF.

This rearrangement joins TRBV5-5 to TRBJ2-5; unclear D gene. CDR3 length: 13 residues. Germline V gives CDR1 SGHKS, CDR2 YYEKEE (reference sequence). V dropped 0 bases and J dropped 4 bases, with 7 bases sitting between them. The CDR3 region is CASSLVPTETQYF. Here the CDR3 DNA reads TGTGCCAGCAGCTTGGTTCCAACAGAGACCCAGTACTTC.

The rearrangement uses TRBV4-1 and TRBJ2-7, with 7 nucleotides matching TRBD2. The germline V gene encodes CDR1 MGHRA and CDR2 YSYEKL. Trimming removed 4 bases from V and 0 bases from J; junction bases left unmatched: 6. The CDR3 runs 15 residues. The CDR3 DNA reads TGCGCCAGCAGCCGGGCGCGGGAGAGCTCCTACGAGCAGTACTTC. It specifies CASSRARESSYEQYF.

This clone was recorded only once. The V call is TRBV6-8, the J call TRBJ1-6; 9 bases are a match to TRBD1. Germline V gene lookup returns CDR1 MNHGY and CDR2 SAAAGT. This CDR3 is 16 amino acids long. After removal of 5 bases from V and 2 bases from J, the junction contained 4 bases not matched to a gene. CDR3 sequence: CASSDDRGTYNSPLHF. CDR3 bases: TGTGCCAGCAGTGACGACAGGGGGACCTATAATTCACCCCTCCACTTT.

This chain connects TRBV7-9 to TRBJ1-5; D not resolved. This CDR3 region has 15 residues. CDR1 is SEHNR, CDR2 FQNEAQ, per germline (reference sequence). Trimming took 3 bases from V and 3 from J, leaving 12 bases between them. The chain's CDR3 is CASSFRGDLNQPQHF. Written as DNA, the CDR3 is TGTGCCAGCAGCTTTCGCGGGGATCTCAATCAGCCCCAGCATTTT.

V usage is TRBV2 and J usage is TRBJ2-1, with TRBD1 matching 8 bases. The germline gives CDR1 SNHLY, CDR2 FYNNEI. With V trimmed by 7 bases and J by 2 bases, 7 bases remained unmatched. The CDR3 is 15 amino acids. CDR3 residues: CASTTGQVTYNEQFF. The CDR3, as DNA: TGTGCCAGCACCACGGGACAGGTAACCTACAATGAGCAGTTCTTC. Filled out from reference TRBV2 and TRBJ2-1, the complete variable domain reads EPEVTQTPSHQVTQMGQEVILRCVPISNHLYFYWYRQILGQKVEFLVSFYNNEISEKSEIFDDQFSVERPDGSNFTLKIRSTKLEDSAMYFCASTTGQVTYNEQFFGPGTRLTVL.

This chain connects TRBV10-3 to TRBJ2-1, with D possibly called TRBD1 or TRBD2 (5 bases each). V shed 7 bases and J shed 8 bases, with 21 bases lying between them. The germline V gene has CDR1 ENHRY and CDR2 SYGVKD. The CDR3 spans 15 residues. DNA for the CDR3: TGTGCCATCAAAACGGGACGAGGTAGTGGAGATGAGCAGTTCTTC. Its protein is CAIKTGRGSGDEQFF.

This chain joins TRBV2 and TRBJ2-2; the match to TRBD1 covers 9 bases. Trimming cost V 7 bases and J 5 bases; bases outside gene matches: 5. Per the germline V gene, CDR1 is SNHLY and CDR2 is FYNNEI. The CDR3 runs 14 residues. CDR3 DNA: TGTGCCAGCAAGGGACAGGGAGTAACCGGGGAGCTGTTTTTT. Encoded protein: CASKGQGVTGELFF.

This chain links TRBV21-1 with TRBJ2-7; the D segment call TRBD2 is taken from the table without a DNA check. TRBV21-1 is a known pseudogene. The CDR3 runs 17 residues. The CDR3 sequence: CASSSGSRLAGPYEQYF. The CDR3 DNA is TGTGCCAGCAGCAGTGGATCGCGCCTAGCGGGTCCTTACGAGCAGTACTTC.

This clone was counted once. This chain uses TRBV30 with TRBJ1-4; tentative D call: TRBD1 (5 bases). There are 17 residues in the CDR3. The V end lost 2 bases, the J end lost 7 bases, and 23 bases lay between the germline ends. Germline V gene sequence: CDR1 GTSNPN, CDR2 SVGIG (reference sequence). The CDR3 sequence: CAWSPTTANHGGEKLFF. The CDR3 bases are TGTGCCTGGAGTCCCACGACAGCAAACCACGGGGGTGAAAAACTGTTTTTT.

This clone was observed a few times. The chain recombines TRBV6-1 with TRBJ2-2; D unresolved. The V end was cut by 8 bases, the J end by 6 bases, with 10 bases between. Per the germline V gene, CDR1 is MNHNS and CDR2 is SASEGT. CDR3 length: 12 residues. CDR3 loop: CASRSWAGELFF. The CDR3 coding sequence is TGTGCCAGCCGATCCTGGGCCGGGGAGCTGTTTTTT.

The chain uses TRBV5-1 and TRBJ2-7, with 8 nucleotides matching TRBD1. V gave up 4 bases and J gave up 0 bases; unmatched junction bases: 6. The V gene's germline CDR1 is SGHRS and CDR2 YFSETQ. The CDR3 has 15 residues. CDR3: CASSKTGVSSYEQYF. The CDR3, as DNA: TGCGCCAGCAGCAAGACAGGGGTTAGCTCCTACGAGCAGTACTTC.

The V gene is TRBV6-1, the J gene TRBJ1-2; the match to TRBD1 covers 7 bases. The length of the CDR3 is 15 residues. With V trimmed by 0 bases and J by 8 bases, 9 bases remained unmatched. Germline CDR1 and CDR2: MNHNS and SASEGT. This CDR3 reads CASSEAKFDRDGYTF. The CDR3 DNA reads TGTGCCAGCAGTGAAGCGAAGTTCGACAGGGACGGCTACACCTTC.

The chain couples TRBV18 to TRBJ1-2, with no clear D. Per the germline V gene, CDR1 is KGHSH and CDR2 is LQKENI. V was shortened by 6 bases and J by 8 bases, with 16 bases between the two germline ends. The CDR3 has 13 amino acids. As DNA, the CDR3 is TGTGCCAGCTCTCTGGGCGTGGAAGGGGGCTACACCTTC. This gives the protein CASSLGVEGGYTF. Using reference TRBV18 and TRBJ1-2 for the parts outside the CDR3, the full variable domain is NAGVMQNPRHLVRRRGQEARLRCSPMKGHSHVYWYRQLPEEGLKFMVYLQKENIIDESGMPKERFSAEFPKEGPSILRIQQVVRGDSAAYFCASSLGVEGGYTFGSGTRLTVV.

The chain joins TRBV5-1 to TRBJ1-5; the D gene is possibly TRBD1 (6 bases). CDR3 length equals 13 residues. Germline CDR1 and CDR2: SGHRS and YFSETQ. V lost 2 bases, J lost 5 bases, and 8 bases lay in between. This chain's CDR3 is CASSFSGDQPQHF. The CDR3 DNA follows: TGCGCCAGCAGCTTTTCAGGGGATCAGCCCCAGCATTTT.

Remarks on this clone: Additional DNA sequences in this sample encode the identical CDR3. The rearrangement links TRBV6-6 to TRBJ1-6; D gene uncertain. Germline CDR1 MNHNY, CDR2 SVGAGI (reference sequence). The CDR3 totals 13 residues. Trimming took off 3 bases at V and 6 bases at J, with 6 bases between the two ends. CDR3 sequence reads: CASSYLGNSPLHF. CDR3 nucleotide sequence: TGTGCCAGCAGTTATTTGGGTAATTCACCCCTCCACTTT.